The clone carrying this TCR beta chain has just a few counts. The antigen is undetermined. The data were obtained in a study of T-cell memory formation after mild COVID-19. Study-level information: Largely donor-specific TCR clusters were found.

TCRdb re-derived calls from the 5' RACE reads in MiXCR, one entry per CDR3 protein. The data contain about 350,000 distinct CDR3 sequences, 20% to 25% of them seen just once; the ten biggest clones take up 21%. Germline-derived CDR1 and CDR2 are SEHNR and FQNEAQ (reference sequence). CDR3 length: 16 residues. The germline V and J ends were trimmed by 3 bases and 4 bases, with 18 bases remaining between them. Study-level results: A second wave of clones peaked on day 37, and their SARS-CoV-2 specificity went unconfirmed.

The chain combines TRBV7-9 with TRBJ1-1; D possibly corresponds to TRBD1 (5 bases). The TCR was taken from a man aged 18 to 29 who had mild COVID-19 (a few samples of this study predate the infection). Cell type and time point are not known. The sample comprised PBMCs or a T cell subset sorted from them (not recorded which). The CDR3 sequence is CASSFEQVWETTEAFF. For the CDR3, the DNA is TGTGCCAGCAGCTTTGAACAGGTTTGGGAAACCACTGAAGCTTTCTTT.